The clone carrying this TCR beta chain was seen a handful of times. Its specificity is not known. The record originates from a study of identical twins. Study outcomes and limitations: The study found excess low generation probability among twin-shared out-of-frame alpha sequences.

V lost 3 bases and J lost 8, with 15 bases in between. The CDR3 has 14 residues. Germline assignment: CDR1 MDHEN and CDR2 SYDVKM. TCRdb passed the 5' RACE reads through MiXCR, listing each CDR3 protein once. The repertoire includes 200,000 to 250,000 distinct CDR3 sequences, 9.5% to 15% of them detected once, and about 4.1% sits in the top ten. This sample was shared with a second study, whose subject was yellow fever vaccine responses in identical twins. That work adds: Each twin's T cell response to the vaccine was reported to look partly convergent and partly personalized.

Sequenced input: memory (CD45RO+) T cells sorted from blood. The TCR sequence derives from a woman aged 18-29 years in good health. This chain uses TRBV28 with TRBJ2-3; D not resolved. For the CDR3, the DNA is TGTGCCAGCAGTTTTCAGTTGGGAATGGGTACGCAGTATTTT. This codes for CASSFQLGMGTQYF.